This TCR beta chain emerged from a study of cytomegalovirus exposure and HLA in healthy donors. The PCR had 60 Vbeta and 13 Jbeta primers. The assay was immunoSEQ multiplex PCR, and TCRdb's table has in-frame clones only and misses some. This table holds approximately 110,000 clones, about 16% found once. The CDR3 consists of 17 residues. V lost 4 bases and J lost 0, with 19 bases in between. Germline V CDR1 and CDR2: SGHTS, YDEGEE. This clone was counted only a few times. This chain uses TRBV5-8 with TRBJ1-2; maybe TRBD1 (6 bases). The sequenced sample consisted of PBMCs. This sequence was found in a young woman in good health and CMV-seronegative. CDR3 nucleotides: TGTGCCAGCAGCACCCCGAGGGGGACACGTTCTAACTATGGCTACACCTTC. It yields the protein CASSTPRGTRSNYGYTF.